A single sample gave rise to the 12 T cell receptor beta chains below, sequenced in a study of T cells in Graves' hyperthyroidism and ophthalmopathy. TCR beta CDR3 regions were amplified from RNA. HTBI primers were employed in a first-round RT-PCR of the TCR CDR3. MiXCR was run by TCRdb on the multiplex PCR reads, yielding one entry per CDR3 protein. Among about 400,000 distinct CDR3 sequences listed, about 15% were seen once. The source material was blood. These receptors were obtained from a woman aged 25 to 39 with Graves' hyperthyroidism.

This clonotype was recorded many times. This rearrangement joins TRBV6-1 to TRBJ2-7; a weak D match, TRBD1 (6 bases). The CDR3 extends over 15 amino acids. Germline V CDR1 and CDR2: MNHNS, SASEGT. V shed 4 bases and J shed 3 bases, with 16 bases lying between them. CDR3 amino acids: CASSVAGDTIYEQYF. CDR3 nucleotide sequence: TGTGCCAGCAGTGTGGCAGGGGACACCATCTACGAGCAGTACTTC.

About this clonotype: A read error may explain this, as a much larger clone is one base away. V is TRBV3-1 and J is TRBJ2-1; D call uncertain. The DNA matches TRBJ2-7 better at its end, which makes the J call doubtful. This CDR3 region has 18 residues. CDR1 is LGHDT, CDR2 YNNKEL, per germline (reference sequence). CDR3 nucleotides: TGTGCCAGCAGCCAAGTTATAGGTGGGATGGCTTATTACAATGAGCAGTACTTC. As protein: CASSQVIGGMAYYNEQYF.

J is TRBJ1-5 and V is TRBV6-5, with no clear D. This CDR3 has 16 amino acids. Germline-derived CDR1 and CDR2 are MNHEY and SVGAGI. Trimming took 1 base from V and 0 from J, leaving 10 bases between them. The CDR3 DNA follows: TGTGCCAGCAGTTACTATATAGATTATAGCAATCAGCCCCAGCATTTT. Translating it yields CASSYYIDYSNQPQHF.

This clonotype was seen ten or more times. The chain recombines TRBV5-1 with TRBJ1-1, with D maybe TRBD1 (5 bases). This CDR3 spans 13 amino acids. The germline gives CDR1 SGHRS, CDR2 YFSETQ. With 4 bases removed from V and 1 base from J, the gap between germline ends came to 8 bases. CDR3 nucleotides: TGCGCCAGCAGCGCTCAGGGGAACACTGAAGCTTTCTTT. It is translated as CASSAQGNTEAFF.

The chain couples TRBV27 to TRBJ1-5, with D possibly matching TRBD1 (5 bases). Germline loops: CDR1 MNHEY, CDR2 SMNVEV (reference sequence). Trimming shortened V by 0 bases and J by 6 bases, and 12 bases separated the two germline ends. The CDR3 spans 15 residues. Here the CDR3 DNA reads TGTGCCAGCAGTTTATCCCCGGGGGTGGGTCAGCCCCAGCATTTT. This translates into CASSLSPGVGQPQHF.

The chain uses TRBV5-4 and TRBJ2-7, with D perhaps TRBD2 (6 bases). Germline values: CDR1 SGHNT, CDR2 YYREEE (reference sequence). CDR3 length: 15 amino acids. Between the trimmed V and J ends, which lost 0 bases and 1 base, there was a span of 11 bases. The CDR3 reads CASSLELSGSYEQYF. In nucleotides, the CDR3 is TGTGCCAGCAGCTTGGAGCTTAGCGGATCCTACGAGCAGTACTTC.

The sample holds many counts of this clonotype. The chain recombines TRBV5-1 with TRBJ2-1; 13 bases line up with TRBD2. CDR1 and CDR2 from the germline V gene are SGHRS and YFSETQ. V gave up 4 bases and J gave up 8 bases; unmatched junction bases: 6. The CDR3 totals 15 residues. The CDR3 protein is CASSLGLAGVDEQFF. CDR3 nucleotide sequence: TGCGCCAGCAGCCTCGGACTAGCGGGAGTGGATGAGCAGTTCTTC.

The V gene is TRBV6-2 or TRBV6-3, the J gene TRBJ2-7, with D uncertain. The CDR3 is made up of 11 amino acids. Trimming shortened V by 5 bases and J by 5 bases, and 7 bases separated the two germline ends. Germline CDR1 and CDR2: MNHEY and SVGEGT. DNA for the CDR3: TGTGCCAGCAGTCACGGTAACGAGCAGTACTTC. The encoded protein is CASSHGNEQYF.

This clonotype was recorded at least ten times. The rearrangement joins TRBV28 to TRBJ1-1, with TRBD1 identical over 9 bases. The V gene end was trimmed by 2 bases and the J gene end by 3 bases; junction bases not matched to a gene: 7. This CDR3 contains 16 residues. Germline CDR1 MDHEN, CDR2 SYDVKM. The CDR3 region has the DNA TGTGCCAGCAGTTTAAGTTATGGGACAGGGCACACTGAAGCTTTCTTT. It is translated as CASSLSYGTGHTEAFF.

V and J are TRBV20-1 and TRBJ1-2; D ambiguous. Germline V CDR1 and CDR2: DFQATT, SNEGSKA (reference sequence). The CDR3 is made up of 13 amino acids. Trimming took off 6 bases at V and 2 bases at J, with 13 bases between the two ends. The CDR3 region is CSARLVTNYGYTF. CDR3 DNA sequence: TGCAGTGCGAGATTGGTGACAAACTATGGCTACACCTTC.

The chain joins TRBV20-1 to TRBJ2-2; D is unresolved. V shed 5 bases and J shed 4 bases, with 14 bases lying between them. The CDR3 totals 14 residues. The germline CDR1 and CDR2 sequences are DFQATT and SNEGSKA (reference sequence). The CDR3 coding sequence is TGCAGTGCTGCCCGCCTCGCGGCCACCGGGGAGCTGTTTTTT. Its translation: CSAARLAATGELFF.

This clonotype was picked up a small number of times. One junction end does not reproduce the germline sequence, and a read error may be involved. The gene calls are TRBV10-3 and TRBJ2-3; unclear D gene. This CDR3 region has 16 residues. The germline V gene encodes CDR1 ENHRY and CDR2 SYGVKD. The CDR3: CATSPRAEASTDTQYF. CDR3 in DNA: TGTGCCACCAGTCCCCGTGCAGAGGCTAGCACAGATACGCAGTATTTT.